Below, one T cell receptor beta chain is given with its context. The data originate from a study of blood T cell repertoires in COVID-19. Profiled with immunoSEQ multiplex PCR; TCRdb holds only in-frame clones, not every one. The sample has approximately 220,000 clones, 83% seen once. Germline-derived CDR1 and CDR2 are GTSNPN and SVGIG (reference sequence). V lost 4 bases, J lost 7 bases, and 10 bases lay in between. The CDR3 runs to 11 residues. Individuals aged about 18 to 100 years were recruited from about two dozen US areas. The sequenced material came from PBMCs or T cells enriched from blood (not recorded which). This TCR came from a woman in her forties or fifties who had been exposed to COVID-19. The genes are TRBV30 and TRBJ1-2; D ambiguous. CDR3 DNA sequence: TGTGCCTGGACTCCCCAGCGTGGCTACACCTTC. This encodes CAWTPQRGYTF. Filled out from reference TRBV30 and TRBJ1-2, the complete variable domain reads SQTIHQWPATLVQPVGSPLSLECTVEGTSNPNLYWYRQAAGRGLQLLFYSVGIGQISSEVPQNLSASRPQDRQFILSSKKLLLSDSGFYLCAWTPQRGYTFGSGTRLTVV.